The T cell receptor (beta chain) described here comes from a study of CD8 T cells in Susac syndrome. RNA, at roughly 0.45 to 1 ug, was reverse transcribed with random hexamers. TCR beta CDR3 was amplified by immunoSEQ multiplex PCR. This amplification extended across 54 Vbeta and 13 Jbeta segments. One entry per CDR3 protein results from TCRdb running MiXCR on the immunoSEQ multiplex PCR reads. The sample comprises about 210,000 distinct CDR3 sequences, about 95% of which are singletons, and around 0.099% rests with the top ten. V was pared by 5 bases and J by 4 bases, with 4 bases of the junction left unmatched. This CDR3 has 15 amino acids. Germline V lookup: CDR1 SGHTA, CDR2 FQGTGA. High-throughput TCR beta sequencing covered peripheral CD8+ and CD4+ T cells. Each multiple sclerosis control was a treatment-naive patient with relapsing-remitting disease that was either stable or active.

The chain carries TRBV7-3 and TRBJ2-3; 12 bases are a match to TRBD2. Sequencing used CD4+ T cells from PBMCs. The clonotype comes from a human donor with multiple sclerosis. Here the CDR3 reads CASSPSGRASDTQYF. Written as DNA, the CDR3 is TGTGCCAGCAGCCCTAGCGGGAGGGCATCAGATACGCAGTATTTT.